Below, 24 T cell receptor beta chains from the same sample are listed, as sequenced in a study of beta chain features in type 1 diabetes. Expressed TCRB transcripts got sequenced, as all isolated RNA was reverse transcribed. Sequencing was performed with immunoSEQ multiplex PCR; in TCRdb, only in-frame clones are kept and a portion is missing. The sample lists a few hundred thousand clones, 9.6% occurring once. Sequenced input: naive CD4+ T cells from blood. The receptors were sampled from a woman aged 18 to 35 in good health.

The chain joins TRBV11-2 to TRBJ2-1; D possibly corresponds to TRBD2 (7 bases). Per the germline V gene, CDR1 is SGHAT and CDR2 is FQNNGV. This CDR3 is built from 15 residues. V lost 1 base to trimming and J lost 2 bases, with 9 bases between them. For the CDR3, the DNA is TGTGCCAGCAGCTTAGGAGGGGGGGCCTACAATGAGCAGTTCTTC. This gives the protein CASSLGGGAYNEQFF.

This clone was counted only a few times. V usage is TRBV6-5 and J usage is TRBJ2-5, with TRBD2 identical over 13 bases. J was trimmed by 5 bases and V by 6 bases; bases with no gene match: 6. The length of the CDR3 is 15 residues. Germline V gene data show CDR1 as MNHEY and CDR2 as SVGAGI. The CDR3 spells CASRPRTSGSETQYF. As DNA, the CDR3 is TGTGCCAGCAGACCCAGGACTAGCGGGAGTGAGACCCAGTACTTC.

The chain combines TRBV4-1 with TRBJ2-7; D is unclear. This CDR3 is built from 11 residues. Germline CDR1 and CDR2: MGHRA and YSYEKL. V was cut by 1 base and J by 7 bases, with 5 bases left in between. The CDR3 loop is CASSQAREQYF. Here the CDR3 DNA reads TGCGCCAGCAGCCAAGCGAGGGAGCAGTACTTC.

The table lists this clone with a few counts. The chain is built from TRBV27 and TRBJ2-2, with a possible D match to TRBD1 (6 bases). Trimming shortened V by 0 bases and J by 0 bases, and 20 bases separated the two germline ends. The germline V gene has CDR1 MNHEY and CDR2 SMNVEV (reference sequence). The CDR3 sequence is 20 residues long. As DNA, the CDR3 is TGTGCCAGCAGTTTATCTTTTCGGACAGTGAACCCTTCGAACACCGGGGAGCTGTTTTTT. Its translation: CASSLSFRTVNPSNTGELFF.

This clone has just a few counts. The gene calls are TRBV30 and TRBJ2-7; D is unresolved. Germline CDR1 is GTSNPN and CDR2 is SVGIG (reference sequence). V lost 1 base and J 6 bases, leaving 10 bases between the germline ends. This CDR3 comprises 12 residues. This CDR3 is CAWSGTRGEQYF. DNA for the CDR3: TGTGCCTGGAGTGGCACGCGCGGCGAGCAGTACTTC.

The chain joins TRBV7-9 to TRBJ1-5; D is ambiguous. The CDR3 is 14 residues long. Trimming cost V 5 bases and J 1 base, with 9 bases left between them. Per germline, CDR1 SEHNR and CDR2 FQNEAQ (reference sequence). CDR3: CASSLTRSNQPQHF. The CDR3 DNA reads as TGTGCCAGCAGCCTTACGCGAAGCAATCAGCCCCAGCATTTT.

The chain links TRBV6-4 to TRBJ1-1, with TRBD1 as a possible D gene (5 bases). Germline CDR1 MRHNA, CDR2 SNTAGT. V was trimmed by 2 bases and J by 5 bases, leaving 9 bases between them. This CDR3 contains 13 residues. The chain's CDR3 is CASSDRGGTEAFF. Here the CDR3 DNA reads TGTGCCAGCAGTGACAGGGGTGGGACTGAAGCTTTCTTT.

This clone was detected only a few times. The chain couples TRBV27 to TRBJ2-3; a weak D match, TRBD1 (5 bases). The ends were cut back, 2 bases at V and 7 bases at J, with 7 bases in the middle. The germline V gene encodes CDR1 MNHEY and CDR2 SMNVEV (reference sequence). The CDR3 covers 12 residues. The CDR3 nucleotides read TGTGCCAGCAGTTTACAGGGATATACGCAGTATTTT. Translated, it gives CASSLQGYTQYF.

In its sample, this clone was seen a few times. The chain carries TRBV11-2 and TRBJ1-5, with D possibly matching TRBD1 (6 bases). V lost 5 bases and J 2 bases, leaving 13 bases between the germline ends. Germline values: CDR1 SGHAT, CDR2 FQNNGV. This CDR3 spans 15 amino acids. CDR3 region: CASSLLTGGNQPQHF. In DNA, the CDR3 is TGTGCCAGCAGCCTCCTGACAGGAGGCAATCAGCCCCAGCATTTT. Full variable domain (outside the CDR3, taken from reference TRBV11-2 and TRBJ1-5): EAGVAQSPRYKIIEKRQSVAFWCNPISGHATLYWYQQILGQGPKLLIQFQNNGVVDDSQLPKDRFSAERLKGVDSTLKIQPAKLEDSAVYLCASSLLTGGNQPQHFGDGTRLSIL.

This clone was picked up a small number of times. V is TRBV5-1 and J is TRBJ2-7; TRBD1 might be the D (6 bases). Trimming left V 1 base short and J 0 bases short, with 20 bases between. The CDR3 totals 18 residues. Germline V gene lookup returns CDR1 SGHRS and CDR2 YFSETQ. This chain's CDR3 is CASSLQSGASTSSYEQYF. CDR3 in DNA: TGCGCCAGCAGCTTGCAGTCAGGGGCGTCTACAAGCTCCTACGAGCAGTACTTC.

Only a few counts were recorded for this clone. The gene calls are TRBV11-2 and TRBJ2-4, with D perhaps TRBD2 (6 bases). The CDR3 contains 15 residues. Trimming removed 5 bases from V and 4 bases from J, with 15 bases in between. Germline V gives CDR1 SGHAT, CDR2 FQNNGV. The CDR3 nucleotides are TGTGCCAGCAGCACACCGGAGGGGAGGAAAAACATTCAGTACTTC. Its translation is CASSTPEGRKNIQYF.

The chain couples TRBV2 to TRBJ1-1; D remains unclear. The germline gives CDR1 SNHLY, CDR2 FYNNEI. Trimming stripped 6 bases from V and 0 bases from J, with 8 bases between. The CDR3 is 13 amino acids. The CDR3 DNA sequence: TGTGCCAGCAGCACAGACATGAACACTGAAGCTTTCTTT. It specifies CASSTDMNTEAFF.

This sequence joins TRBV19 and TRBJ2-5; D perhaps matches TRBD1 (5 bases). The V gene's germline CDR1 is LNHDA and CDR2 SQIVND (reference sequence). V was cut by 4 bases and J by 4 bases, with 13 bases left in between. The CDR3 spans 14 residues. CDR3 region: CASSRRQTGETQYF. Written as DNA, the CDR3 is TGTGCCAGTAGTAGACGACAGACGGGAGAGACCCAGTACTTC.

The chain recombines TRBV6-5 with TRBJ2-2, with 7 nucleotides matching TRBD1. The CDR3 covers 15 residues. Germline V gene lookup returns CDR1 MNHEY and CDR2 SVGAGI. V lost 0 bases to trimming and J lost 7 bases; unmatched junction nucleotides: 5. The CDR3 loop reads CASSYSTGRYGELFF. In nucleotides, the CDR3 is TGTGCCAGCAGTTACTCGACAGGGCGGTACGGGGAGCTGTTTTTT.

This chain links TRBV2 with TRBJ2-5; 8 positions match TRBD2. J gave up 2 bases and V 2 bases, and 4 bases lay outside the gene matches. Germline values: CDR1 SNHLY, CDR2 FYNNEI. The CDR3 runs to 15 residues. The CDR3 protein is CASSESGGEQETQYF. The CDR3 coding sequence is TGTGCCAGCAGTGAAAGCGGGGGCGAGCAAGAGACCCAGTACTTC.

This clone was observed a few times. The chain recombines TRBV18 with TRBJ2-7, with 10 positions matching TRBD1. CDR3 size: 14 residues. CDR1 is KGHSH and CDR2 is LQKENI in the germline V gene. The V segment lost 1 base and the J segment 5 bases; nucleotides outside the gene matches: 2. CDR3 in amino acids: CASSPQTGGHEQYF. CDR3 bases: TGTGCCAGCTCACCACAGACAGGGGGCCACGAGCAGTACTTC. Combining the CDR3 with reference TRBV18 and TRBJ2-7 gives the whole variable domain NAGVMQNPRHLVRRRGQEARLRCSPMKGHSHVYWYRQLPEEGLKFMVYLQKENIIDESGMPKERFSAEFPKEGPSILRIQQVVRGDSAAYFCASSPQTGGHEQYFGPGTRLTVT.

This clone was seen only a few times. V gene TRBV19 combines with J gene TRBJ1-1; maybe TRBD1 (6 bases). This CDR3 spans 16 amino acids. In germline, CDR1 is LNHDA, CDR2 SQIVND (reference sequence). V lost 3 bases, J lost 4 bases, and 18 bases lay in between. As DNA, the CDR3 is TGTGCCAGTAGTATGTTCGAAGGGGGTGGTGGCACTGAAGCTTTCTTT. Protein sequence: CASSMFEGGGGTEAFF.

A few counts support this clone. The chain carries TRBV18 and TRBJ2-7, with 7 nucleotides matching TRBD2. There are 14 residues in the CDR3. The V gene end was trimmed by 3 bases and the J gene end by 3 bases; junction bases not matched to a gene: 5. Germline V gene sequence: CDR1 KGHSH, CDR2 LQKENI. CDR3 DNA: TGTGCCAGCTCACCTCAGCGGGGTATCTACGAGCAGTACTTC. Its translation: CASSPQRGIYEQYF.

This clone has a handful of counts. The CDR3 reads CASRPYRHEANYGYTF. The DNA for the CDR3 is TGTGCCAGCAGACCCTATCGACACGAAGCTAACTATGGCTACACCTTC. The chain recombines TRBV28 with TRBJ1-2; D gene ambiguous. V dropped 6 bases and J dropped 0 bases, with 17 bases sitting between them. CDR1 and CDR2 from the germline V gene are MDHEN and SYDVKM. The length of the CDR3 is 16 residues.

This clone has ten or more counts. This chain uses TRBV14 with TRBJ2-5; a weak D match, TRBD1 (6 bases). Trimming pared 4 bases from V and 3 bases from J, leaving 12 bases between. CDR1 and CDR2 from the germline V gene are SGHDN and FVKESK. The CDR3 extends over 14 amino acids. CDR3 nucleotides: TGTGCCAGCAGCCCCCTGGGGGCCGAAGAGACCCAGTACTTC. It codes for CASSPLGAEETQYF.

The chain is built from TRBV7-9 and TRBJ1-2, with 7 bases aligning to TRBD1. The CDR3 is 15 residues long. The V and J ends lost 5 bases and 8 bases, in that order; junction bases with no gene match: 14. Germline V gene data show CDR1 as SEHNR and CDR2 as FQNEAQ (reference sequence). The CDR3 reads CASSNRGTAGEGYTF. The CDR3 coding sequence is TGTGCCAGCAGCAACCGCGGGACAGCCGGGGAGGGCTACACCTTC.

This clone was detected a few times. The chain recombines TRBV11-3 with TRBJ2-5; 14 bases are shared with TRBD2. Germline lookup yields CDR1 SGHNT and CDR2 YENEEA. This CDR3 has 16 amino acids. Trimming took 5 bases from V and 2 from J; bases not matched to a gene: 4. The CDR3 loop is CASSVTSGRAQETQYF. DNA for the CDR3: TGTGCCAGCAGCGTGACTAGCGGGAGGGCTCAAGAGACCCAGTACTTC.

This clone was recorded a few times. The chain uses TRBV30 and TRBJ2-5; no clear D gene. The CDR3 spans 13 residues. Trimming left V 1 base short and J 3 bases short, with 9 bases between. Germline V CDR1 and CDR2: GTSNPN, SVGIG (reference sequence). Here the CDR3 DNA reads TGTGCCTGGAGTGGATCGCAGAAAGAGACCCAGTACTTC. It specifies CAWSGSQKETQYF. The full variable domain, completed using reference TRBV30 and TRBJ2-5, is SQTIHQWPATLVQPVGSPLSLECTVEGTSNPNLYWYRQAAGRGLQLLFYSVGIGQISSEVPQNLSASRPQDRQFILSSKKLLLSDSGFYLCAWSGSQKETQYFGPGTRLLVL.

In its sample, this clone was seen a few times. V gene TRBV6-5 combines with J gene TRBJ2-7, with D perhaps TRBD2 (6 bases). Germline V gene data show CDR1 as MNHEY and CDR2 as SVGAGI. Trimming left V 4 bases short and J 4 bases short, with 14 bases between. There are 14 residues in the CDR3. The CDR3 DNA follows: TGTGCCAGCAGTTTGGCGCGGGGTCAGTACGAGCAGTACTTC. Protein product: CASSLARGQYEQYF.